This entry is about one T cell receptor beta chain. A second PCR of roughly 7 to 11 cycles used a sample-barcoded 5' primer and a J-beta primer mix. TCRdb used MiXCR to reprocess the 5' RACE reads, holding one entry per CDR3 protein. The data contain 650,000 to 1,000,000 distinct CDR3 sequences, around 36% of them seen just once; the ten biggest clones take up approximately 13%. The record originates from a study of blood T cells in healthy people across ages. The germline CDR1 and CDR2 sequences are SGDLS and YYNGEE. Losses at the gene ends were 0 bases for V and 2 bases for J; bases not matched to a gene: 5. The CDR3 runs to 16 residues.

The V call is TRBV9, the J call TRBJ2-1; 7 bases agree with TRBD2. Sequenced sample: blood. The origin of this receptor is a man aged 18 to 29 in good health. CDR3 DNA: TGTGCCAGCAGCGTAGAATGGGGGGGTCCCTACAATGAGCAGTTCTTC. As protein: CASSVEWGGPYNEQFF.